The T cell receptor beta chain described here comes from a study of monozygotic twins with inflammatory bowel disease. Study-level findings and limits: A reduction in TCRbeta diversity (inverse Simpson) was seen in IBD patients relative to healthy co-twins. Some repertoire variability may stem from patients' differing immunosuppressive treatments.

Unsorted whole blood yielded the total RNA, with T cells left unselected. The CDR3 runs to 12 residues. Germline-derived CDR1 and CDR2 are LGHDT and YNNKEL (reference sequence). It was 3,000 to 4,500 ng of total RNA that each TCR library used. No DNA is given; TCRdb re-called the 5' RACE reads and lists each CDR3 protein once. Its table records a few hundred thousand distinct CDR3 sequences. About this clonotype: The antigen remains undetermined.

This sequence originates from a human donor with ulcerative colitis or Crohn's disease, or a healthy co-twin of an affected twin (not recorded which). The V and J genes are TRBV3-1 and TRBJ2-1; lacking DNA, the TRBD2 call made by TCRdb goes unchecked. Material for sequencing was blood. Here the CDR3 reads CASRRGNNEQFF.